There are many counts of the clone carrying this TCR beta chain. Looked up from germline, CDR1 is MNHNS and CDR2 is SASEGT. This CDR3 spans 12 amino acids. The V gene end was trimmed by 7 bases and the J gene end by 4 bases; junction bases not matched to a gene: 3. This entry belongs to a study of T cells in Graves' hyperthyroidism and ophthalmopathy. RNA transcripts yielded amplified TCR beta CDR3 regions. Initially, a first-round RT-PCR of the TCR CDR3 employed the HTBI primer set. One entry per CDR3 protein results from TCRdb running MiXCR on the multiplex PCR reads. The top ten clones hold around 7.5% of a sample with roughly 630,000 distinct CDR3 sequences, approximately 15% of them seen once.

The chain uses TRBV6-1 and TRBJ1-2; 7 bases match TRBD1. The source material was blood. The TCR originated in a woman in her 30s with Graves' hyperthyroidism. The CDR3 DNA sequence: TGTGCCAGCACCGGGACAGTCTATGGCTACACCTTC. This gives the protein CASTGTVYGYTF.